Detailed here is one TCR beta chain. As yet, its antigen is unknown. This sample was taken from a study of post-analysis software for immune sequencing data. Study overall: Relapsing-remitting, secondary progressive and progressive-relapsing multiple sclerosis were all included among the disease courses.

Carried by the TCR beta cDNA libraries were unique molecular identifiers. TCRdb passed the PCR reads through MiXCR, listing each CDR3 protein once. The table lists approximately 730,000 distinct CDR3 sequences, 25% to 30% of them singletons, with 0.5% to 0.6% in the top ten. Study-level results: F measure clustering grouped samples strongly by preparation batch. For normalized Chao1 diversity, multiple sclerosis patients scored significantly lower than controls did.

Input material: blood. The TCR originated in a girl aged 10 to 17 with multiple sclerosis.

This chain's CDR3 is CASSGAGFEAFF. The CDR3 coding sequence is TGTGCCAGCAGTGGGGCCGGTTTTGAAGCTTTCTTT. This chain uses TRBV6-5 with TRBJ1-1; perhaps TRBD1 as D (5 bases). There are 12 residues in the CDR3. Germline CDR1 MNHEY, CDR2 SVGAGI. Trimming pared 5 bases from V and 7 bases from J, leaving 11 bases between.